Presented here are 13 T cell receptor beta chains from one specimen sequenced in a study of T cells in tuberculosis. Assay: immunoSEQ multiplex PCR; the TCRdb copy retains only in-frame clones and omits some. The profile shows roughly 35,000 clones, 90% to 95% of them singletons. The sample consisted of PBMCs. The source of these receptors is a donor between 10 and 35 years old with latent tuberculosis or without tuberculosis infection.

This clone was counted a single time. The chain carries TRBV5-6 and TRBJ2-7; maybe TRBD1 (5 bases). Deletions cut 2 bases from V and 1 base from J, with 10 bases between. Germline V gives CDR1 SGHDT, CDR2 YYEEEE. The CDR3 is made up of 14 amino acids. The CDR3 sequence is CASSLTGPSYEQYF. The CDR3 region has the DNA TGTGCCAGCAGCTTAACAGGACCTTCCTACGAGCAGTACTTC. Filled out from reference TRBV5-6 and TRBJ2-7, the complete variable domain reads DAGVTQSPTHLIKTRGQQVTLRCSPKSGHDTVSWYQQALGQGPQFIFQYYEEEERQRGNFPDRFSGHQFPNYSSELNVNALLLGDSALYLCASSLTGPSYEQYFGPGTRLTVT.

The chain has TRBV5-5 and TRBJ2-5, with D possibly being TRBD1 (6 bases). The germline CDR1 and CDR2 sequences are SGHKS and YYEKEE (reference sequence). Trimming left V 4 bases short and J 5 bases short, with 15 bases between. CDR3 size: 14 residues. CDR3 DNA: TGTGCCAGCAGCCCAGTGGACAGTAGGGAGACCCAGTACTTC. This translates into CASSPVDSRETQYF.

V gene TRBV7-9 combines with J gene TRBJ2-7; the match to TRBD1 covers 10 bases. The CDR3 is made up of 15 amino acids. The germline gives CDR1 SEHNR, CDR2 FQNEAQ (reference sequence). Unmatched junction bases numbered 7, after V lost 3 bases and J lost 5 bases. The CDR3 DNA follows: TGTGCCAGCAGCTTGGGACAGGGGATATTTAACGAGCAGTACTTC. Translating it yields CASSLGQGIFNEQYF.

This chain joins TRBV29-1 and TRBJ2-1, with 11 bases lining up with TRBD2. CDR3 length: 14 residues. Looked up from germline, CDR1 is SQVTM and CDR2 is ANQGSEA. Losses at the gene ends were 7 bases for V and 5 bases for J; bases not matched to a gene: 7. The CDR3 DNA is TGCAGCGCCCCGACTAGCGGGAATAACAATGAGCAGTTCTTC. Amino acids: CSAPTSGNNNEQFF.

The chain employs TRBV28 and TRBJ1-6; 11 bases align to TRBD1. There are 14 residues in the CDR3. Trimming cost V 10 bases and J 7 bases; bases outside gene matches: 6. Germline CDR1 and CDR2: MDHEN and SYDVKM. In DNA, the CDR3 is TGTGCCATAGACGGGGACAGGGGGAATTCACCCCTCCACTTT. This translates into CAIDGDRGNSPLHF.

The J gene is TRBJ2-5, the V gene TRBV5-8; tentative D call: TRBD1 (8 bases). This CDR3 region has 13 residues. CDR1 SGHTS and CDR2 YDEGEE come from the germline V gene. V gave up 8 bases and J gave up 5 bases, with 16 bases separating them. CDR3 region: CARHGQGGETQYF. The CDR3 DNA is TGTGCCAGGCACGGACAGGGAGGGGAGACCCAGTACTTC.

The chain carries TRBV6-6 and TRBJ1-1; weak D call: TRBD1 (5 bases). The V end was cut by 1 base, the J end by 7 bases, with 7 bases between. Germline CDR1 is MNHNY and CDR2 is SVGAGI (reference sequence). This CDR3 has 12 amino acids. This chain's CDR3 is CASSYWRGEAFF. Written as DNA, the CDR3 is TGTGCCAGCAGTTACTGGAGGGGTGAAGCTTTCTTT.

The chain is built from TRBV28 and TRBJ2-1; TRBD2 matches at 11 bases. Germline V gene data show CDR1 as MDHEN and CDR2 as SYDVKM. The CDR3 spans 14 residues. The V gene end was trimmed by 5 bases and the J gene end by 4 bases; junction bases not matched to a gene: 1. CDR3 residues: CASSLAGGYNEQFF. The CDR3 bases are TGTGCCAGCAGTCTAGCGGGAGGATACAATGAGCAGTTCTTC. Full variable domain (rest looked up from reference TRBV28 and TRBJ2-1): DVKVTQSSRYLVKRTGEKVFLECVQDMDHENMFWYRQDPGLGLRLIYFSYDVKMKEKGDIPEGYSVSREKKERFSLILESASTNQTSMYLCASSLAGGYNEQFFGPGTRLTVL.

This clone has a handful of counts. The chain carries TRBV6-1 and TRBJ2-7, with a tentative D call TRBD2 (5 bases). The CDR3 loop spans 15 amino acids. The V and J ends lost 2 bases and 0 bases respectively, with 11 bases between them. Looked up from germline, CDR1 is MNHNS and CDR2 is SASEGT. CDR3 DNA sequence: TGTGCCAGCAGTGAATGGACTCGAGGCTCCTACGAGCAGTACTTC. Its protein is CASSEWTRGSYEQYF.

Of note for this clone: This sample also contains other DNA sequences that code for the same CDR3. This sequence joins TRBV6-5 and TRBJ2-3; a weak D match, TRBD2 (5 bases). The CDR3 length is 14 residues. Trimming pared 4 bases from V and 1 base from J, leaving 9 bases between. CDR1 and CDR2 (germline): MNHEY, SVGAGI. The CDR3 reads CASSFNGGTDTQYF. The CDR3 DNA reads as TGTGCCAGCAGTTTTAACGGGGGCACAGATACGCAGTATTTT.

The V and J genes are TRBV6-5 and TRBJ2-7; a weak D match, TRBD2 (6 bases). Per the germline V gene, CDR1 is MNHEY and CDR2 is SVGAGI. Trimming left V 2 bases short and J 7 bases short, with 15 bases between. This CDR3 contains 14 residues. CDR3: CASSYVLASREQYF. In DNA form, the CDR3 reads TGTGCCAGCAGTTACGTCCTAGCGTCACGGGAGCAGTACTTC.

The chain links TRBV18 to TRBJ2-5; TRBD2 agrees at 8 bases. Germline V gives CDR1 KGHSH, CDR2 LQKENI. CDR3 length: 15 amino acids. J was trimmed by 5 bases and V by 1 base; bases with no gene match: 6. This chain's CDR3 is CASSPRSGRDETQYF. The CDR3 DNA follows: TGTGCCAGCTCACCACGGTCCGGGAGGGATGAGACCCAGTACTTC.

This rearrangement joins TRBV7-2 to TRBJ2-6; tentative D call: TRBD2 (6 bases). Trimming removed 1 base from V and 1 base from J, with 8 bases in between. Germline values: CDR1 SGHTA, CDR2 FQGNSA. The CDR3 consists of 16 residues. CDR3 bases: TGTGCCAGCAGCTTAGGGGGGACTTCTGGGGCCAACGTCCTGACTTTC. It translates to CASSLGGTSGANVLTF.